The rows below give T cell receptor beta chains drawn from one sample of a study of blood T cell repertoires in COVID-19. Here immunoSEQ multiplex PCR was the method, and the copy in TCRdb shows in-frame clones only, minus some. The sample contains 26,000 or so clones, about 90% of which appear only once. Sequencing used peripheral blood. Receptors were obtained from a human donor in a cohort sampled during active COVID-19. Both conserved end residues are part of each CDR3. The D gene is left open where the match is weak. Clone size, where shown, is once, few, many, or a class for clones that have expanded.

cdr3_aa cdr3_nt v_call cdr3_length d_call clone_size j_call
CASSLGSREKLFF TGTGCCAGCAGTTTAGGGAGTCGCGAAAAACTGTTTTTT TRBV12-3/TRBV12-4 13 NA NA TRBJ1-4
CASSLETGSYNEQFF TGTGCCAGCAGCTTAGAGACAGGGTCCTACAATGAGCAGTTCTTC TRBV7-6 15 TRBD1 medium-sized TRBJ2-1
CASSLWGDLESSYEQYF TGTGCCAGCAGCTTGTGGGGGGACTTGGAGAGCTCCTACGAGCAGTACTTC TRBV5-4 17 NA NA TRBJ2-7
CASSRPAGVEQYF TGTGCCAGCAGCCGACCGGCAGGGGTCGAGCAGTACTTC TRBV5-8 13 NA NA TRBJ2-7
CASKKGEGYGYTF TGTGCCAGCAAAAAGGGGGAAGGTTATGGCTACACCTTC TRBV6-5 13 NA NA TRBJ1-2
CASSEFLSSSYGYTF TGTGCCAGCAGTGAGTTCCTGAGTAGCTCCTATGGCTACACCTTC TRBV2 15 NA NA TRBJ1-2
CASSLDPGQGHYEQYF TGTGCCAGCAGCTTGGACCCGGGACAGGGCCACTACGAGCAGTACTTC TRBV5-4 16 TRBD1 NA TRBJ2-7
CASTKTAGGYSPLHF TGTGCCAGCACCAAGACCGCCGGAGGGTATTCACCCCTCCACTTT TRBV6-5 15 NA NA TRBJ1-6
CASSQGNEKLFF TGCGCCAGCAGCCAGGGAAATGAAAAACTGTTTTTT TRBV5-1 12 NA NA TRBJ1-4
CASSNDQVDSGNTIYF TGTGCCAGCAGTAACGATCAGGTAGACTCTGGAAACACCATATATTTT TRBV3-1/TRBV3-2 16 NA NA TRBJ1-3
CASSRSGQGRPYEQYF TGTGCCAGTAGTAGAAGCGGACAGGGTCGGCCCTACGAGCAGTACTTC TRBV19 16 TRBD1 NA TRBJ2-7
CASSHQGPGKETQYF TGTGCCAGCAGCCACCAGGGGCCTGGGAAAGAGACCCAGTACTTC TRBV6-2/TRBV6-3 15 NA NA TRBJ2-5
CASSTGGGYEQYF TGCGCCAGCAGCACCGGAGGCGGGTACGAGCAGTACTTC TRBV5-1 13 NA once TRBJ2-7
CASSLRYGYTF TGTGCCAGCAGCCTCCGCTATGGCTACACCTTC TRBV11-2 11 NA NA TRBJ1-2
CAISDREANTEAFF TGTGCCATCAGTGACAGGGAGGCGAACACTGAAGCTTTCTTT TRBV10-3 14 NA NA TRBJ1-1
CASSLGTSGGTDTQYF TGTGCCAGCAGTTTAGGGACTAGCGGGGGGACAGATACGCAGTATTTT TRBV28 16 TRBD2 NA TRBJ2-3
CASRPWGGTQYF TGTGCCAGCCGCCCGTGGGGGGGTACGCAGTATTTT TRBV27 12 TRBD2 NA TRBJ2-3
CASITQGNEQFF TGTGCCAGCATCACCCAGGGGAATGAGCAGTTCTTC TRBV28 12 NA once TRBJ2-1
CATSRDLVSSGNTIYF TGTGCCACCAGCAGAGATCTGGTCAGCTCTGGAAACACCATATATTTT TRBV15 16 NA NA TRBJ1-3
CASSQEQRPLHF TGTGCCAGCAGCCAAGAGCAGCGCCCCCTCCACTTT TRBV14 12 NA NA TRBJ1-6
CSASGQRGGQDTQYF TGCAGTGCTAGTGGCCAGCGGGGGGGCCAAGATACGCAGTATTTT TRBV20-1 15 TRBD2 NA TRBJ2-3
CASSLGLAGDTGELFF TGTGCCAGCAGCTTGGGACTAGCGGGGGACACCGGGGAGCTGTTTTTT TRBV7-9 16 TRBD2 NA TRBJ2-2
CASSSLRSGGSYNEQFF TGTGCCAGCAGCTCCCTCCGGTCGGGGGGCTCCTACAATGAGCAGTTCTTC TRBV7-6 17 TRBD2 NA TRBJ2-1
CASSLTSGGQFF TGCGCCAGCAGCCTTACTTCAGGGGGGCAGTTCTTC TRBV5-1 12 TRBD1 NA TRBJ2-1
CASSYGSGIRQETQYF TGTGCCAGCAGTTACGGGTCGGGGATTCGCCAAGAGACCCAGTACTTC TRBV6-6 16 NA NA TRBJ2-5
CATNRGGNYGYTF TGTGCCACCAACAGGGGGGGGAACTATGGCTACACCTTC TRBV19 13 TRBD1 few TRBJ1-2
CASSLGRSGNTIYF TGTGCCAGCAGCTTGGGGAGGTCGGGAAACACCATATATTTT TRBV5-8 14 NA NA TRBJ1-3
CASSLVPGDLNTQYF TGCGCCAGCAGCTTGGTGCCGGGGGATCTTAATACGCAGTATTTT TRBV5-1 15 NA NA TRBJ2-3
CASSQVLGSTEQFF TGTGCCAGCAGCCAAGTTTTAGGTAGCACTGAGCAGTTCTTC TRBV3-1/TRBV3-2 14 NA NA TRBJ2-1
CASSLEGGSQPQHF TGCGCCAGCAGCTTGGAAGGGGGCAGTCAGCCCCAGCATTTT TRBV5-1 14 TRBD1 NA TRBJ1-5
CASSQQGAEQYF TGTGCCAGCAGTCAACAGGGAGCCGAGCAGTACTTC TRBV12-3/TRBV12-4 12 NA NA TRBJ2-7
CASRYAGTTNTEAFF TGTGCCAGCAGATACGCCGGGACAACGAACACTGAAGCTTTCTTT TRBV6-5 15 NA NA TRBJ1-1
CASSYSGGVGDTQYF TGTGCCAGCAGTTATTCCGGGGGGGTCGGAGATACGCAGTATTTT TRBV6-5 15 TRBD2 NA TRBJ2-3
CASSQAGRGSSYNEQFF TGTGCCAGCAGCCAAGCCGGACGGGGGAGCTCCTACAATGAGCAGTTCTTC TRBV3-1/TRBV3-2 17 NA NA TRBJ2-1
CASTRQSAGANVLTF TGTGCCAGCACCCGACAGTCAGCTGGGGCCAACGTCCTGACTTTC TRBV27 15 NA NA TRBJ2-6
CASTLAGGPYNEQFF TGTGCCAGTACCCTAGCGGGGGGGCCCTACAATGAGCAGTTCTTC TRBV19 15 TRBD2 once TRBJ2-1
CASSTVLNEKLFF TGTGCCAGCAGTACGGTCCTTAATGAAAAACTGTTTTTT TRBV25-1 13 NA NA TRBJ1-4
CATSSGYRGFTDTQYF TGTGCCACCAGTTCTGGGTACAGGGGGTTTACAGATACGCAGTATTTT TRBV24-1 16 TRBD1 NA TRBJ2-3
CASSLAGSLGGYTF TGTGCCAGCAGCTTGGCCGGGAGCCTGGGGGGCTACACCTTC TRBV5-4 14 NA NA TRBJ1-2
CASSETFGNSPLHF TGTGCCAGCAGCGAGACCTTCGGGAATTCACCCCTCCACTTT TRBV6-5 14 NA NA TRBJ1-6
CASSDPFQASPQYF TGTGCCAGCAGTGACCCATTCCAGGCCTCCCCGCAGTACTTC TRBV6-1 14 NA once TRBJ2-7
CASSPVGQGGNNEQFF TGTGCCAGCAGCCCAGTCGGACAGGGGGGAAACAATGAGCAGTTCTTC TRBV14 16 TRBD1 NA TRBJ2-1
CASSLRGVGRQETQYF TGTGCCAGCAGTTTGAGAGGGGTCGGGAGACAAGAGACCCAGTACTTC TRBV7-6 16 NA NA TRBJ2-5
CASSRGGTNTEAFF TGTGCCAGCAGTAGGGGGGGTACCAACACTGAAGCTTTCTTT TRBV28 14 NA NA TRBJ1-1
CASSQIHYNSPLHF TGCGCCAGCAGCCAAATACACTATAATTCACCCCTCCACTTT TRBV4-1 14 NA NA TRBJ1-6
CASSLETGGVNTQYF TGTGCCAGCAGCTTGGAAACAGGGGGCGTGAATACGCAGTATTTT TRBV7-2 15 TRBD1 NA TRBJ2-3
CASSIPGQLQPQHF TGTGCCAGTAGTATCCCGGGACAGCTTCAGCCCCAGCATTTT TRBV19 14 TRBD1 NA TRBJ1-5
CASSDRTGDTGELFF TGTGCCAGCAGTGATAGGACAGGGGACACCGGGGAGCTGTTTTTT TRBV6-1 15 TRBD1 NA TRBJ2-2